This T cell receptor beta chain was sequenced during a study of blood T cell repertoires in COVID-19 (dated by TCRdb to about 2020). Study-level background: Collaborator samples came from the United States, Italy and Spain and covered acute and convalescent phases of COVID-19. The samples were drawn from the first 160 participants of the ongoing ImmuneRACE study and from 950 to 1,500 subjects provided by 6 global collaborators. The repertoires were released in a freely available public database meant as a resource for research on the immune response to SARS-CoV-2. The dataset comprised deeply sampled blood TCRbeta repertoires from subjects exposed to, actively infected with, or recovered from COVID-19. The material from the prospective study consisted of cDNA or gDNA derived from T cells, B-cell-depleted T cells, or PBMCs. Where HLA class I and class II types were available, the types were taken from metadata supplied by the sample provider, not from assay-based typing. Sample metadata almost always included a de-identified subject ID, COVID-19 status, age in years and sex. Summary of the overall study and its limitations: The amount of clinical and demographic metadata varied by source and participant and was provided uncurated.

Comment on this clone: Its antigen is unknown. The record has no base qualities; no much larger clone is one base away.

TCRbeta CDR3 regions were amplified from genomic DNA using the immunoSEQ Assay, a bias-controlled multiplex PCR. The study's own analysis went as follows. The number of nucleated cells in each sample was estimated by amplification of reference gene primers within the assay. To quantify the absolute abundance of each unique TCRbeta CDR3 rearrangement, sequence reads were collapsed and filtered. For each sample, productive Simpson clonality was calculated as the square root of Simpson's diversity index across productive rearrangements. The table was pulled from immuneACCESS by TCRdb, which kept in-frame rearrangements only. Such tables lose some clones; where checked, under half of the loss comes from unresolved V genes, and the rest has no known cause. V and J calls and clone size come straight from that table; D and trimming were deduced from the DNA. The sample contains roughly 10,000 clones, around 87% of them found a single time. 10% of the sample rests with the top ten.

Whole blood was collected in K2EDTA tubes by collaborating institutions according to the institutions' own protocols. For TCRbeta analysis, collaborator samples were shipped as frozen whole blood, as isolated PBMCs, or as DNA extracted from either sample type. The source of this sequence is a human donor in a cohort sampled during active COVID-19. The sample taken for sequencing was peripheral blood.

The sequenced DNA is TGTGCCAGCAGACATCCCCGTAGCGGGGGGACCACAGATACGCAGTATTTT. This yields the protein CASRHPRSGGTTDTQYF. The chain is encoded by TRBV27 joined to TRBJ2-3; a stretch of 10 junction bases matches TRBD2. Counted from cysteine to phenylalanine, this CDR3 has 17 amino acids. Of the read, only the CDR3 DNA is kept; its 51 bases are in frame from base 1. Looking up the germline V gene (reference sequence) yields CDR1 MNHEY and CDR2 SMNVEV. After removal of 6 bases from V and 2 bases from J, the junction retains 11 bases not matched to a gene.